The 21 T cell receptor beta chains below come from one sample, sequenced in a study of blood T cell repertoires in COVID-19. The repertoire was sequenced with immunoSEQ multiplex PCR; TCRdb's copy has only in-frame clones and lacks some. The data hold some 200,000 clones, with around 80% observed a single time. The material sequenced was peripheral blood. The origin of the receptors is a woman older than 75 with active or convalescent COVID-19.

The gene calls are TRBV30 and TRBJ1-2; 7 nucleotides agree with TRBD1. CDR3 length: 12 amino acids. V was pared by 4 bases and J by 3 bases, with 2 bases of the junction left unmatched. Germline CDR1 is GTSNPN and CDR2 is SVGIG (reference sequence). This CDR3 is CAWTDRYYGYTF. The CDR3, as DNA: TGTGCCTGGACGGACAGGTACTATGGCTACACCTTC.

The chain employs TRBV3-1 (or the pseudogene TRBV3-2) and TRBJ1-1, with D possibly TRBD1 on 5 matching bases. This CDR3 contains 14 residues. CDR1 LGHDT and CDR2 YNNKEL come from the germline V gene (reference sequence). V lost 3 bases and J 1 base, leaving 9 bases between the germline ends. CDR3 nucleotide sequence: TGTGCCAGCAGCCACATCACAGGGAACACTGAAGCTTTCTTT. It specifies CASSHITGNTEAFF.

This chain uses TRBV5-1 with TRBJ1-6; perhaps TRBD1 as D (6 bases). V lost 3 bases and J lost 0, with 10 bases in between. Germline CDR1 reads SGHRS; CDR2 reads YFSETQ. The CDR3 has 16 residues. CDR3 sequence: CASSSQGGSYNSPLHF. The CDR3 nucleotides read TGCGCCAGCAGCTCGCAAGGGGGCTCCTATAATTCACCCCTCCACTTT.

As DNA, the CDR3 is TGCAGCGTTGAAGGATCGCGGGAGGCTCCCTACGAGCAGTACTTC. Residues: CSVEGSREAPYEQYF. This chain joins TRBV29-1 and TRBJ2-7; 8 bases fit TRBD2. Germline values: CDR1 SQVTM, CDR2 ANQGSEA. The V segment lost 1 base and the J segment 2 bases; nucleotides outside the gene matches: 7. This CDR3 comprises 15 residues.

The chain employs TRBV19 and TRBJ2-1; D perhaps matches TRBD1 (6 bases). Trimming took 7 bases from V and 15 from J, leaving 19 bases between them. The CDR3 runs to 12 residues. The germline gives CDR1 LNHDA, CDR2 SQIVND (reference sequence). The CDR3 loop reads CASTYPDSRLFF. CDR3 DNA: TGTGCCAGTACCTACCCGGACAGTAGGCTGTTCTTC.

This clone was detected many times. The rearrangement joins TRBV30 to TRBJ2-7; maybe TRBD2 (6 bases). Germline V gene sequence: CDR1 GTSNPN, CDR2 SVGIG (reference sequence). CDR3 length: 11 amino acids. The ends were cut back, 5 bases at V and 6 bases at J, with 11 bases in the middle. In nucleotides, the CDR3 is TGTGCCTGGCAGACTAGAGGCGAGCAGTACTTC. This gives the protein CAWQTRGEQYF. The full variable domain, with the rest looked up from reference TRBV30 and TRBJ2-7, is SQTIHQWPATLVQPVGSPLSLECTVEGTSNPNLYWYRQAAGRGLQLLFYSVGIGQISSEVPQNLSASRPQDRQFILSSKKLLLSDSGFYLCAWQTRGEQYFGPGTRLTVT.

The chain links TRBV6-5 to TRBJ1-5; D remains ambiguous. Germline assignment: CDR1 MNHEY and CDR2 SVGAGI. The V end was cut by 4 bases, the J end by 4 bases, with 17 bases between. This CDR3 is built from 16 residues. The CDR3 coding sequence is TGTGCCAGCAGTTTGAATTCGGGAACAAAGAATCAGCCCCAGCATTTT. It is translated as CASSLNSGTKNQPQHF.

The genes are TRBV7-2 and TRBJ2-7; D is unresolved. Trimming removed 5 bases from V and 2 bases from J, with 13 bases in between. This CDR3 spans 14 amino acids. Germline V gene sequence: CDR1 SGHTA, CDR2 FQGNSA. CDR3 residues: CASSPAGRAYEQYF. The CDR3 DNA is TGTGCCAGCAGCCCCGCTGGTAGAGCCTACGAGCAGTACTTC.

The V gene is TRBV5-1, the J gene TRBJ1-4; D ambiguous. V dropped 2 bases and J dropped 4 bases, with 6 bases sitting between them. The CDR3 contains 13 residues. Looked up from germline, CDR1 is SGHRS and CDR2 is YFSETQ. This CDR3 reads CASSFTVNEKLFF. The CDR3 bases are TGCGCCAGCAGCTTCACAGTTAATGAAAAACTGTTTTTT.

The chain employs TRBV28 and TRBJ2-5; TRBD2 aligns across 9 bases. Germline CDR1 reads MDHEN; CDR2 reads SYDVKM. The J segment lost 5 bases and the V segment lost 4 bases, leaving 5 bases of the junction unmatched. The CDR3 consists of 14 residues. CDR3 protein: CASSSAGGGETQYF. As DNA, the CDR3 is TGTGCCAGCAGTTCAGCGGGGGGTGGGGAGACCCAGTACTTC.

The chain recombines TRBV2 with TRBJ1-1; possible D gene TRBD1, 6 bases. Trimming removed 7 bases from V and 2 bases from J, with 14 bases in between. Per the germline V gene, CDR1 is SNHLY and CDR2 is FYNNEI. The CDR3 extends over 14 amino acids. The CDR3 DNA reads TGTGCCAGCAACAAACAGGGAGTTAACACTGAAGCTTTCTTT. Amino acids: CASNKQGVNTEAFF.

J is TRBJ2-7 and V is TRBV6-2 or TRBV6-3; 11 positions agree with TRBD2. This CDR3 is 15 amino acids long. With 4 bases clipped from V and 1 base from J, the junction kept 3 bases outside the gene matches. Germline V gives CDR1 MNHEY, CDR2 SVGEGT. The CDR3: CASSWLAGGSYEQYF. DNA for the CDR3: TGTGCCAGCAGTTGGCTAGCGGGGGGATCCTACGAGCAGTACTTC.

The CDR3 DNA reads TGTGCTAGTGGTCAACAGGGTCAGGCGCAGTATTTT. Translating gives CASGQQGQAQYF. This chain connects TRBV12-5 to TRBJ2-3; D is perhaps TRBD1 (6 bases). The V end was cut by 5 bases, the J end by 10 bases, with 13 bases between. The CDR3 is made up of 12 amino acids. Germline values: CDR1 LGHNT, CDR2 FRNRAP.

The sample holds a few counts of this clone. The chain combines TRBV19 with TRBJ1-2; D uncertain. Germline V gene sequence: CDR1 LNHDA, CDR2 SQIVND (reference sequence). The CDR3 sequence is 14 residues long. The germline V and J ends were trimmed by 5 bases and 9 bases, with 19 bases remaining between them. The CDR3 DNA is TGTGCCAGTAGTCCCCGGGTTGGCCTAGCCAGCTACACCTTC. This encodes CASSPRVGLASYTF.

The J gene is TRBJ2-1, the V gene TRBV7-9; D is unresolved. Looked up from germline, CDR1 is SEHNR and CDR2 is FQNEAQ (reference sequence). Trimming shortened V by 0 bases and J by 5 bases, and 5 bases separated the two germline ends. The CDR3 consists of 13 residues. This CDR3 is CASSLAQNNEQFF. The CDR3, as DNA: TGTGCCAGCAGCTTAGCACAGAACAATGAGCAGTTCTTC.

The CDR3 spells CASSVSGTGGGYTF. The CDR3 bases are TGTGCCAGCAGCGTGTCCGGGACAGGGGGCGGCTACACCTTC. The V call is TRBV5-5, the J call TRBJ1-2; 12 nucleotides line up with TRBD1. Germline V gene lookup returns CDR1 SGHKS and CDR2 YYEKEE (reference sequence). V lost 4 bases to trimming and J lost 8 bases; unmatched junction nucleotides: 6. The length of the CDR3 is 14 residues.

This CDR3 is CASSRTQGAQGYEQYF. CDR3 DNA: TGTGCCAGCAGCCGTACCCAGGGGGCTCAGGGGTACGAGCAGTACTTC. The chain couples TRBV11-2 to TRBJ2-7, with 8 bases aligning to TRBD1. The germline CDR1 and CDR2 sequences are SGHAT and FQNNGV. J gave up 4 bases and V 5 bases, and 13 bases lay outside the gene matches. This CDR3 spans 16 amino acids. The variable domain in full, with the rest retrieved from reference TRBV11-2 and TRBJ2-7, is EAGVAQSPRYKIIEKRQSVAFWCNPISGHATLYWYQQILGQGPKLLIQFQNNGVVDDSQLPKDRFSAERLKGVDSTLKIQPAKLEDSAVYLCASSRTQGAQGYEQYFGPGTRLTVT.

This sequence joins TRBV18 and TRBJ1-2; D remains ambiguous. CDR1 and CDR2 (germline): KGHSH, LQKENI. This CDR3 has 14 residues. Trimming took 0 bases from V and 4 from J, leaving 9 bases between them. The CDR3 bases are TGTGCCAGCTCACCACCCGGTCTGCCCTATGGCTACACCTTC. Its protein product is CASSPPGLPYGYTF.

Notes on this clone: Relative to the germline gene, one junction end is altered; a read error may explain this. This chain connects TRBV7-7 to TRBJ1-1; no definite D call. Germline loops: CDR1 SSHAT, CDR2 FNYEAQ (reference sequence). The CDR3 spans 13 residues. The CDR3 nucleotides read TGTGCTAGCAGCTCAAAATGGAACACTGAAGCTTTCTTT. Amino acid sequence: CASSSKWNTEAFF.

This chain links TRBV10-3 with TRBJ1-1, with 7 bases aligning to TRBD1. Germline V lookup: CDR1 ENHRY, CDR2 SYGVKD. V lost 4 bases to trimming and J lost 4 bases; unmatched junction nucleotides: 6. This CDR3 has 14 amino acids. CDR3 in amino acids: CAISARGRLTEAFF. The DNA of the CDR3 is TGTGCCATCAGTGCTAGGGGGCGACTCACTGAAGCTTTCTTT.

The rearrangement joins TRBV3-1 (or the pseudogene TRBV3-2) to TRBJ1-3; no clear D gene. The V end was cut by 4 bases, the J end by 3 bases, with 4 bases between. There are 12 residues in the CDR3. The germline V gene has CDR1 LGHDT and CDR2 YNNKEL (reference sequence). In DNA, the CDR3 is TGTGCCAGCAGCCTTATTGGAAACACCATATATTTT. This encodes CASSLIGNTIYF.